The clone carrying this T cell receptor beta chain was detected only a few times. Its antigen is as yet unknown. Compared with germline, one end of the junction differs, possibly owing to a read error. This sample is part of a study of T cell responses to AZD1222 COVID-19 vaccine. The assay was immunoSEQ multiplex PCR, and TCRdb's table has in-frame clones only and misses some. The sample shows roughly 110,000 clones, roughly 90% of them seen only once. This CDR3 contains 12 residues. CDR1 WNHNN and CDR2 SYGVQD come from the germline V gene (reference sequence). Study-wide results and caveats: Donors were chiefly white British, with a greater number of females, and clonal diversity was perhaps underestimated. Only a handful of AZD1222 recipients were seropositive at baseline.

The sequences come from peripheral blood, collected on day 0 of AZD1222 vaccination. The chain recombines TRBV10-1 with TRBJ2-7; the D is unclear. This TCR came from an adult in good health. Written as DNA, the CDR3 is TGCGCCAGCAGTGAGTCGGCGCCTTCCCGTCGCTTC. Translated: CASSESAPSRRF.